These T cell receptor beta chains were read from a single sample in a study of Tregs in tolerant kidney transplant recipients. Assay: immunoSEQ multiplex PCR; the TCRdb copy retains only in-frame clones and omits some. The table shows around 50,000 clones, with around 88% occurring only once. Sequencing was carried out using CD4+ T cells from blood. These receptors were obtained from a human donor in good health. Both conserved end residues are part of each CDR3. The D gene is left open where the match is weak. Size is omitted from some rows. Given values are once, few, many or a class for expanded clones.

j_call | clone_size | v_call | d_call | cdr3_nt | cdr3_aa
TRBJ2-7 | once | TRBV5-8 | NA | TGTGCCAGCAGCTTGGATGACTACGAGCAGTACTTC | CASSLDDYEQYF
TRBJ2-3 | NA | TRBV7-9 | NA | TGTGCCAGCGGGAAGCCCCGTGATACGCAGTATTTT | CASGKPRDTQYF
TRBJ1-2 | NA | TRBV7-9 | TRBD1 | TGTGCCAGCAGCTTAGGGAAGAGACAGGGCTATGGCTACACCTTC | CASSLGKRQGYGYTF
TRBJ1-5 | few | TRBV2 | TRBD1 | TGTGCCAGCAGTGAGAGGACAGGGGGCAATCAGCCCCAGCATTTT | CASSERTGGNQPQHF
TRBJ1-2 | NA | TRBV27 | TRBD1 | TGTGCCAGCCGAGGTACCCGGGCAGGGGGCTTTGGCTACACCTTC | CASRGTRAGGFGYTF
TRBJ1-6 | once | TRBV5-6 | NA | TGTGCCAGCAGCTTGTTACGGGGGGGAGATTCACCCCTCCACTTT | CASSLLRGGDSPLHF
TRBJ1-2 | medium-sized | TRBV27 | TRBD1 | TGTGCCAGCAGTTTTACAGGGGGGTTAGGCTACACCTTC | CASSFTGGLGYTF
TRBJ1-2 | NA | TRBV30 | NA | TGTGCCTGGAGTGTCGGGATGGGCTATGGCTACACCTTC | CAWSVGMGYGYTF
TRBJ1-1 | NA | TRBV7-2 | NA | TGTGCCAGCAGCTTAGCCGGGAACACTGAAGCTTTCTTT | CASSLAGNTEAFF
TRBJ2-7 | NA | TRBV28 | NA | TGTGCCAGCAGTGAGACCGCCTACGAGCAGTACTTC | CASSETAYEQYF
TRBJ2-2 | NA | TRBV4-2 | NA | TGTGCCAGCAGCCGCTCGGGAGCGGAGGGGAGTCTGTTTTTT | CASSRSGAEGSLFF
TRBJ1-1 | NA | TRBV27 | NA | TGTGCCAGCAGTTTCGTGGACGGTCGGAGCACTGAAGCTTTCTTT | CASSFVDGRSTEAFF
TRBJ1-5 | once | TRBV7-2 | NA | TGTGCCAGCAGCGTTAATTCTCAGCCCCAGCATTTT | CASSVNSQPQHF
TRBJ2-7 | NA | TRBV7-8 | NA | TGTGCCAGCAGCTTCGTAACGGGGGCCTACGAGCAGTACTTC | CASSFVTGAYEQYF
TRBJ1-1 | few | TRBV6-5 | NA | TGTGCCAGCAGGAGTCGGTACACTGAAGCTTTCTTT | CASRSRYTEAFF
TRBJ1-6 | NA | TRBV5-6 | NA | TGTGCCAGCAGCGTACTACGAGGGTTAGGGGTGTCACCCCTCCACTTT | CASSVLRGLGVSPLHF
TRBJ2-7 | NA | TRBV25-1 | TRBD2 | TGTGCCAGCAGTGAATCTGCGGGAGGGAGCTCCTACGAGCAGTACTTC | CASSESAGGSSYEQYF
TRBJ2-5 | NA | TRBV7-9 | NA | TGTGCCAGCAGCCTTGGACAGCGCAAACCTGGACAAGAGACCCAGTACTTC | CASSLGQRKPGQETQYF
TRBJ2-4 | NA | TRBV7-8 | NA | TGTGCCAGCAGCCTCGAGGGGGGAACCAAAAACATTCAGTACTTC | CASSLEGGTKNIQYF
TRBJ2-7 | NA | TRBV30 | TRBD1 | TGTGCCTGGAGGACAGGGGGGTACGAGCAGTACTTC | CAWRTGGYEQYF
TRBJ2-1 | NA | TRBV29-1 | NA | TGCAGCGTTGATCGGGGCAATGAGCAGTTCTTC | CSVDRGNEQFF
TRBJ2-7 | few | TRBV2 | NA | TGTGCCAGCACCACACTAGGGACCAAAGGCGAGCAGTACTTC | CASTTLGTKGEQYF
TRBJ2-5 | NA | TRBV19 | TRBD1 | TGTGCCAGTAGTCAAAGCCCCGGGACAGGGGGCCCCTGGGGGGAGACCCAGTACTTC | CASSQSPGTGGPWGETQYF
TRBJ1-5 | NA | TRBV2 | TRBD1 | TGTGCCAGCAGGGCTACAGGGGGGAGCAATCAGCCCCAGCATTTT | CASRATGGSNQPQHF
TRBJ2-1 | NA | TRBV9 | NA | TGTGCCAGCAGCGTTCGTTCGAGGGGTTCTAGCTCCTACAATGAGCAGTTCTTC | CASSVRSRGSSSYNEQFF
TRBJ2-4 | NA | TRBV7-3 | TRBD2 | TGTGCCAGCAGCTTAACCCCTAGCGGAAACATTCAGTACTTC | CASSLTPSGNIQYF
TRBJ2-7 | NA | TRBV7-9 | NA | TGTGCCAGCAGCTCCTTGGGACAAGGCGGGGGTCGCGAGCAGTACTTC | CASSSLGQGGGREQYF